The 10 T cell receptor beta chains below come from one sample, sequenced in a study of blood T cell repertoires in COVID-19. Measured with immunoSEQ multiplex PCR; TCRdb has only the in-frame clones, and not every one. The sample carries about 29,000 clones, about 89% recorded once. Specimen: peripheral blood. The receptor source for this set is a man aged 65-85 years with active COVID-19.

The CDR3 protein is CASSIGGGVTNTEAFF. DNA for the CDR3: TGTGCCAGTAGTATCGGAGGGGGGGTCACGAACACTGAAGCTTTCTTT. The rearrangement links TRBV19 to TRBJ1-1; perhaps TRBD1 as D (6 bases). The germline gives CDR1 LNHDA, CDR2 SQIVND (reference sequence). V was pared by 3 bases and J by 1 base, with 15 bases between. The length of the CDR3 is 16 residues.

The chain recombines TRBV7-2 with TRBJ1-2, with TRBD1 identical over 12 bases. V gave up 5 bases and J gave up 4 bases; unmatched junction bases: 8. CDR1 is SGHTA, CDR2 FQGNSA, per germline. The CDR3 is made up of 16 amino acids. CDR3: CASSQVPGQGAYGYTF. CDR3 in DNA: TGTGCCAGCAGCCAGGTGCCGGGACAGGGGGCCTATGGCTACACCTTC.

This chain uses TRBV6-1 with TRBJ1-2, with D possibly matching TRBD1 (6 bases). V dropped 1 base and J dropped 7 bases, with 16 bases sitting between them. Germline CDR1 MNHNS, CDR2 SASEGT. The CDR3 is 15 residues long. The CDR3 sequence: CASSEGPRGVSGYTF. For the CDR3, the DNA is TGTGCCAGCAGTGAAGGCCCCAGGGGTGTCTCTGGCTACACCTTC.

This sequence joins TRBV27 and TRBJ2-5; 10 nucleotides align to TRBD1. The CDR3 sequence is 14 residues long. The J segment lost 8 bases and the V segment lost 5 bases, leaving 8 bases of the junction unmatched. The germline gives CDR1 MNHEY, CDR2 SMNVEV (reference sequence). CDR3 in DNA: TGTGCCAGCAGTCTGGGGACAGGGGCTGGAACCCAGTACTTC. Translation gives CASSLGTGAGTQYF.

This chain joins TRBV4-2 and TRBJ2-7; 8 bases fit TRBD2. With V trimmed by 0 bases and J by 6 bases, 7 bases remained unmatched. CDR3 size: 15 residues. CDR1 and CDR2 from the germline V gene are LGHNA and YNFKEQ. This CDR3 is CASSQDSAGVFEQYF. CDR3 in DNA: TGTGCCAGCAGCCAAGATTCAGCGGGGGTTTTCGAGCAGTACTTC.

In its sample, this clone was seen a few times. The CDR3 coding sequence is TGTGCCATCAGTGAGACTAGTACAGATACGCAGTATTTT. Translation gives CAISETSTDTQYF. The rearrangement uses TRBV10-3 and TRBJ2-3, with a possible D match to TRBD2 (5 bases). This CDR3 spans 13 amino acids. In germline, CDR1 is ENHRY, CDR2 SYGVKD. V lost 2 bases, J lost 3 bases, and 6 bases lay in between.

V and J are TRBV28 and TRBJ1-6; 7 nucleotides agree with TRBD1. Losses at the gene ends were 2 bases for V and 9 bases for J; bases not matched to a gene: 7. This CDR3 contains 15 residues. The germline V gene encodes CDR1 MDHEN and CDR2 SYDVKM. This CDR3 reads CASSLQGDFASPLHF. The CDR3 coding sequence is TGTGCCAGCAGTTTACAGGGGGACTTTGCTTCACCCCTCCACTTT.

The V and J genes are TRBV6-6 and TRBJ1-1; 9 nucleotides agree with TRBD1. The CDR3 contains 13 residues. Germline trimming cut 6 bases from V and 10 bases from J; bases unmatched to any gene: 9. Germline assignment: CDR1 MNHNY and CDR2 SVGAGI (reference sequence). The CDR3 here is CASSPGTGQAAFF. Written as DNA, the CDR3 is TGTGCCAGCAGCCCCGGGACAGGGCAAGCAGCTTTCTTT.

The J gene is TRBJ1-2, the V gene TRBV14; TRBD1 aligns across 7 bases. The junction had 8 bases not matched to a gene; V was cut back by 2 bases and J by 8 bases. This CDR3 is 14 amino acids long. Per the germline V gene, CDR1 is SGHDN and CDR2 is FVKESK. DNA of the CDR3: TGTGCCAGCAGCCAATTGGGGCCAGGGGGAGGCTACACCTTC. This gives the protein CASSQLGPGGGYTF.

Regarding this clone: The sample carries other DNA sequences with the same CDR3. The V gene is TRBV3-1 (or the pseudogene TRBV3-2), the J gene TRBJ2-3; 15 bases line up with TRBD2. CDR1 and CDR2 from the germline V gene are LGHDT and YNNKEL (reference sequence). This CDR3 region has 17 residues. V lost 4 bases to trimming and J lost 0 bases; unmatched junction nucleotides: 2. The CDR3 here is CASSRGLAGGSTDTQYF. The CDR3 region has the DNA TGTGCCAGCAGCCGAGGACTAGCGGGGGGGAGCACAGATACGCAGTATTTT.